This T cell receptor beta chain appears in the sequencing data of a study of CD8+ T cells in alopecia areata. Treatment here: oral pan-JAK inhibitor, 5-10 mg twice daily. cDNA reverse transcribed from extracted RNA served as the sequencing template. The table came from immunoSEQ multiplex PCR; TCRdb's copy has only in-frame clones and leaves some out. The data contain about 190,000 clones, 60% of them singletons. Turning to this clone: What it recognizes is unknown.

General study points: Higher clonality was seen in lesional scalp than in normal scalp, especially in alopecia totalis/universalis. While patients received tofacitinib, many expanded lesional clones remained present in scalp and blood.

This TCR derives from a human donor with alopecia areata. Sequences were derived from CD4+ T cells sorted from blood, sampled at week 4, from a patient treated with tofacitinib.

CDR3 DNA sequence: TGCAGCGTTGTGCCCCCTGAGACCCAGTACTTC. Translation: CSVVPPETQYF. V usage is TRBV29-1 and J usage is TRBJ2-5; unclear D gene. Germline V gene data show CDR1 as SQVTM and CDR2 as ANQGSEA. This CDR3 is built from 11 residues. Trimming stripped 4 bases from V and 5 bases from J, with 8 bases between.